The source of this T cell receptor (beta chain) is a study of T cells in Graves' hyperthyroidism and ophthalmopathy. General study points: Ophthalmopathy, which appeared later, was predicted by the model a median around 6 months before onset. Within blood appeared most thyroid clonotypes that had expanded above 0.001.

Germline trimming cut 4 bases from V and 8 bases from J; bases unmatched to any gene: 4. Looked up from germline, CDR1 is SGHNT and CDR2 is YYREEE (reference sequence). The CDR3 has 15 amino acids. This clonotype was detected many times. Its antigen remains unknown. Amplified regions were TCR beta CDR3 sequences from RNA transcripts. A first-round RT-PCR of the TCR CDR3 used the HTBI primer set. TCRdb re-derived calls from the multiplex PCR reads in MiXCR, one entry per CDR3 protein. The sample includes approximately 300,000 distinct CDR3 sequences, roughly 17% of them seen just once. Graves' hyperthyroidism was deemed stable absent ophthalmopathy progression within 18 months. Patients having uncontrolled infection, another autoimmune disease, pregnancy or lactation were not included.

Material: blood. The chain carries TRBV5-4 and TRBJ2-1, with TRBD2 identical over 15 bases. The TCR sequence derives from a man between 25 and 39 years old with Graves' hyperthyroidism. CDR3: CASSPGLAGGDEQFF. As DNA, the CDR3 is TGTGCCAGCAGCCCGGGACTAGCGGGAGGAGATGAGCAGTTCTTC.